This T cell receptor (beta chain) comes out of a study of radiation and T cells in renal cell carcinoma. Here immunoSEQ multiplex PCR was the method, and the copy in TCRdb shows in-frame clones only, minus some. This repertoire shows roughly 150,000 clones, 87% found once; its top ten account for 10% to 15%. Time point denoted: blood 2 weeks post-SBRT. The treatment: 15 Gy SBRT to primary tumor, nephrectomy 4 weeks later. The origin of this receptor is a woman in her fifties or sixties with renal cell carcinoma. The input for sequencing was blood, taken from a patient whose treatment included radiotherapy and nephrectomy.

The CDR3 DNA follows: TGTGCCGCCAGTAGGGGGGGAGAGGATGGCTACACCTTC. Its translation: CAASRGGEDGYTF. This chain uses TRBV30 with TRBJ1-2; D may be TRBD1 (6 bases). Per germline, CDR1 GTSNPN and CDR2 SVGIG (reference sequence). The V end was cut by 8 bases, the J end by 6 bases, with 19 bases between. The CDR3 is 13 amino acids.